The source of this T cell receptor (beta chain) is a study of T-cell reconstitution after alpha-beta-depleted transplantation in children. About this clonotype: Its antigen remains unidentified.

Unique molecular identifiers were incorporated into the prepared TCRbeta library. TCRdb passed the PCR reads through MiXCR, listing each CDR3 protein once. Among over 100,000 distinct CDR3 sequences listed, around 10% were seen once. There are 14 residues in the CDR3. Germline V gives CDR1 DFQATT, CDR2 SNEGSKA (reference sequence). Trimming at V came to 5 bases and at J to 4 bases, leaving 10 bases not matched to a gene. Study results and limitations: The study reportedly traced alpha-beta T cells about two months after transplant to several hundred expanded graft clones. From surviving recipient T cells and thymic progenitors came the high day-60 TCRbeta diversity observed in some patients. Newly produced T cells mostly accounted for T-cell counts and diversity one year post-transplant.

The genes are TRBV20-1 and TRBJ1-1; 7 bases agree with TRBD1. The TCR comes from a boy aged 2 to 10 with acute lymphoblastic leukemia, due to receive a stem cell transplant. The sample in question was PBMCs, obtained before TCRalphabeta/CD19-depleted stem cell transplant. The CDR3 reads CSAGSTGLGTEAFF. The CDR3 bases are TGCAGTGCTGGTTCGACAGGGTTGGGCACTGAAGCTTTCTTT.